This T cell receptor beta chain was obtained from a study of patients and donors after allogeneic stem cell transplantation (dated by TCRdb to about 2020). This clonotype was picked up a small number of times. Its specific antigen is unknown. No much larger clone exists at a distance of one base, and base qualities are not known. Library method: RT-PCR. Instrument on record: NextSeq 550. TCRdb reprocessing: public reads trimmed at Q25 with fastp, clones called with MiXCR, in-frame beta chains kept. Records with the same CDR3 protein are collapsed into one entry carrying the most frequent genes and DNA. Counted in this sample were approximately 98,000 distinct CDR3 sequences; 35% to 45% of them appeared once. Jointly, the top ten make up around 30% of the sample. Measured from the cysteine to the phenylalanine, the CDR3 is 13 residues long. CDR3 DNA is the only sequence kept; it has 39 bases, read in frame from the first base. V loses 3 bases, J loses 3 bases, and the germline ends lie 9 bases apart. Reading the germline V gene gives CDR1 SGHRS and CDR2 YFSETQ.

Source material: blood, either unsorted or a sorted T cell fraction (not recorded which). The clonotype comes from a human donor who was either an allogeneic HSCT recipient or a stem cell or donor lymphocyte infusion donor (not recorded which). It is not recorded whose cells these are; they may come from a transplant donor. This chain joins TRBV5-1 to TRBJ1-1, with the D gene too uncertain to name. Read as DNA, the sequence is TGCGCCAGCAGCTACCGACGGGACACTGAAGCTTTCTTT. Translated, it reads CASSYRRDTEAFF.